This entry lists 18 T cell receptor beta chains sequenced from one sample in a study of T-cell memory formation after mild COVID-19. MiXCR, applied by TCRdb to the 5' RACE reads, yields one record per CDR3 protein. Of 250,000 to 400,000 distinct CDR3 sequences detected, about 13% appear once; the ten largest clones hold under 25%. The material sequenced was PBMCs or a T cell subset sorted from them (not recorded which). The receptors here all came from a young man who had mild COVID-19 (a few samples of this study predate the infection). Cell type and time point are not known.

CDR3 loop: CASSQDLRGGRYEQYF. The CDR3 DNA reads TGTGCCAGCAGCCAAGATCTGCGAGGGGGTAGGTACGAGCAGTACTTC. The chain carries TRBV4-2 and TRBJ2-7, with a weak D call TRBD1 (6 bases). From germline, CDR1 is LGHNA and CDR2 YNFKEQ. V lost 0 bases, J lost 4 bases, and 16 bases lay in between. The CDR3 sequence is 16 residues long.

The genes are TRBV27 and TRBJ2-5, with a weak D call TRBD2 (5 bases). With 3 bases removed from V and 6 bases from J, the gap between germline ends came to 14 bases. This CDR3 contains 14 residues. The V gene's germline CDR1 is MNHEY and CDR2 SMNVEV (reference sequence). CDR3 sequence (DNA): TGTGCCAGCAGTTTTAGTCGGGGTCAGCAGACCCAGTACTTC. Its protein product is CASSFSRGQQTQYF.

This clonotype was seen a few times. The genes are TRBV16 and TRBJ1-3; D gene uncertain. Germline values: CDR1 KGHSY, CDR2 FQNENV. Trimming took off 4 bases at V and 6 bases at J, with 16 bases between the two ends. The CDR3 is 15 amino acids. The CDR3 DNA sequence: TGTGCCAGCAGCCCCAGCGGGATTCTGGAAAACACCATATATTTT. As protein: CASSPSGILENTIYF.

V gene TRBV6-4 combines with J gene TRBJ1-2; no clear D gene. Germline assignment: CDR1 MRHNA and CDR2 SNTAGT. The CDR3 consists of 12 residues. V was pared by 5 bases and J by 9 bases, with 13 bases between. The CDR3 protein is CASSNGLGSYTF. CDR3 coding DNA: TGTGCCAGCAGTAACGGCCTCGGGAGCTACACCTTC.

This clonotype was seen repeatedly, ten times or more. J is TRBJ2-2 and V is TRBV7-3; tentatively, D is TRBD1 or TRBD2 (5 bases each). CDR1 and CDR2 (germline): SGHTA, FQGTGA. The germline V and J ends were trimmed by 6 bases and 5 bases, with 10 bases remaining between them. There are 13 residues in the CDR3. The CDR3 DNA sequence: TGTGCCAGCAGTGTCGGGGCGACCGGGGAGCTGTTTTTT. Its protein is CASSVGATGELFF. Full variable domain (rest looked up from reference TRBV7-3 and TRBJ2-2): GAGVSQTPSNKVTEKGKYVELRCDPISGHTALYWYRQSLGQGPEFLIYFQGTGAADDSGLPNDRFFAVRPEGSVSTLKIQRTERGDSAVYLCASSVGATGELFFGEGSRLTVL.

This chain links TRBV7-2 with TRBJ2-1, with D perhaps TRBD2 (6 bases). Trimming cost V 7 bases and J 3 bases, with 16 bases left between them. This CDR3 is built from 15 residues. Germline V gene sequence: CDR1 SGHTA, CDR2 FQGNSA. The CDR3 here is CASTLGGVYYNEQFF. In DNA form, the CDR3 reads TGTGCCAGCACCCTAGGAGGGGTCTACTACAATGAGCAGTTCTTC.

In the case of this clonotype: An end of the junction does not agree with germline; a read error may underlie this. The chain combines TRBV19 with TRBJ2-3; D is ambiguous. The CDR3 consists of 14 residues. Germline V gene lookup returns CDR1 LNHDA and CDR2 SQIVND (reference sequence). The CDR3 spells CASSQSGATDTQYF. The CDR3 DNA reads as TGTGCAAGTAGTCAGTCAGGAGCCACAGATACGCAGTATTTT.

This clonotype showed up many times. This chain links TRBV6-5 with TRBJ2-3; 7 bases line up with TRBD2. The V segment lost 6 bases and the J segment 4 bases; nucleotides outside the gene matches: 7. The V gene's germline CDR1 is MNHEY and CDR2 SVGAGI. The CDR3 contains 14 residues. The CDR3 DNA reads as TGTGCCAGCAGGTCTTTCGGGGGGTCAGATACGCAGTATTTT. Residues: CASRSFGGSDTQYF.

J is TRBJ2-3 and V is TRBV15; 7 bases align to TRBD2. This CDR3 is 15 amino acids long. Germline CDR1 LNHNV, CDR2 YYDKDF (reference sequence). V trimming: 1 base; J trimming: 6 bases; junction bases outside the gene matches: 7. CDR3: CATSRGQLALDTQYF. CDR3 DNA: TGTGCCACCAGCAGAGGCCAACTAGCGCTGGATACGCAGTATTTT.

This clonotype was counted between two and nine times. V usage is TRBV5-1 and J usage is TRBJ1-2, with D unresolved. This CDR3 is built from 13 residues. V lost 1 base to trimming and J lost 8 bases, with 12 bases between them. Germline V lookup: CDR1 SGHRS, CDR2 YFSETQ. The CDR3 DNA sequence: TGCGCCAGCAGCTTGAGTGGGAAGGTCGGCTACACCTTC. Residues: CASSLSGKVGYTF.

V is TRBV3-1 and J is TRBJ2-3, with a tentative D call TRBD1 (6 bases). Between the trimmed V and J ends, which lost 4 bases and 1 base, there was a span of 9 bases. Looked up from germline, CDR1 is LGHDT and CDR2 is YNNKEL (reference sequence). The CDR3 loop spans 14 amino acids. CDR3 sequence: CASSRQAGTDTQYF. The CDR3 nucleotides are TGTGCCAGCAGCCGACAGGCAGGCACAGATACGCAGTATTTT.

This clonotype was counted a few times. The chain recombines TRBV3-1 with TRBJ1-1, with D uncertain. Germline assignment: CDR1 LGHDT and CDR2 YNNKEL (reference sequence). The CDR3 contains 14 residues. V was cut by 4 bases and J by 1 base, with 10 bases left in between. CDR3 sequence (DNA): TGTGCCAGCAGCCCTGAATGGGGGAACACTGAAGCTTTCTTT. Protein product: CASSPEWGNTEAFF.

The DNA of the CDR3 is TGCAGCGTTGACGAGTCAGGACAGGGGGCTCGGGGCTACACCTTC. Amino acid sequence: CSVDESGQGARGYTF. The V and J genes are TRBV29-1 and TRBJ1-2; 11 bases agree with TRBD1. CDR3 size: 15 residues. Germline V gene lookup returns CDR1 SQVTM and CDR2 ANQGSEA. The V gene end was trimmed by 3 bases and the J gene end by 8 bases; junction bases not matched to a gene: 11. The full variable domain, rest sourced from reference TRBV29-1 and TRBJ1-2, is SAVISQKPSRDICQRGTSLTIQCQVDSQVTMMFWYRQQPGQSLTLIATANQGSEATYESGFVIDKFPISRPNLTFSTLTVSNMSPEDSSIYLCSVDESGQGARGYTFGSGTRLTVV.

The rearrangement links TRBV2 to TRBJ2-2, with TRBD1 matching over 8 bases. CDR3 length: 16 residues. The germline CDR1 and CDR2 sequences are SNHLY and FYNNEI. The V gene end was trimmed by 8 bases and the J gene end by 7 bases; junction bases not matched to a gene: 15. CDR3 nucleotide sequence: TGTGCCAGCCCCGTTACCCCGACAGGGGCGGACGGGGAGCTGTTTTTT. Translated, it gives CASPVTPTGADGELFF.

In this sample, this clonotype turned up many times. The chain carries TRBV7-6 and TRBJ2-5, with TRBD2 identical over 14 bases. The CDR3 is 15 amino acids. Germline trimming cut 5 bases from V and 4 bases from J; bases unmatched to any gene: 3. Germline V gene lookup returns CDR1 SGHVS and CDR2 FNYEAQ. The CDR3 region has the DNA TGTGCCAGCAGCCCTGGACTAGCGGGGGGAGAGACCCAGTACTTC. Translated: CASSPGLAGGETQYF.

This clonotype came up a few times. The rearrangement uses TRBV19 and TRBJ1-5; perhaps TRBD1 as D (5 bases). The CDR3 length is 13 residues. Trimming took 5 bases from V and 6 from J, leaving 11 bases between them. The germline CDR1 and CDR2 sequences are LNHDA and SQIVND (reference sequence). This CDR3 is CASSFSGGQPQHF. The CDR3 DNA follows: TGTGCCAGTAGTTTTTCGGGGGGTCAGCCCCAGCATTTT.

The rearrangement joins TRBV24-1 to TRBJ2-7, with 7 nucleotides matching TRBD2. Germline CDR1 and CDR2: KGHDR and SFDVKD. J gave up 3 bases and V 0 bases, and 1 base lay outside the gene matches. The CDR3 is made up of 14 amino acids. The CDR3 loop is CATSDLRGGYEQYV. CDR3 bases: TGTGCCACCAGTGATTTGCGCGGGGGCTACGAGCAGTACGTC.

This clonotype turned up a few times. J is TRBJ2-5 and V is TRBV12-3 or TRBV12-4, with D possibly called TRBD1 or TRBD2 (5 bases each). This CDR3 comprises 13 residues. The V end was cut by 4 bases, the J end by 7 bases, with 13 bases between. The CDR3 nucleotides are TGTGCCAGCAGTTCAGGGAGTACAACGACCCAGTACTTC. Its translation: CASSSGSTTTQYF.